This T cell receptor beta chain was captured in a study of PD-L1 blockade in urothelial cancer. Turning to the study itself: A median around 140,000 T cells were found in blood samples.

The time point denotes: pretreatment peripheral blood. The patients' disease, urothelial carcinoma, was locally advanced or metastatic. Assay: immunoSEQ multiplex PCR; the TCRdb copy retains only in-frame clones and omits some. The data contain about 52,000 clones, approximately 88% of them singletons. Looked up from germline, CDR1 is MRHNA and CDR2 is SNTAGT. The CDR3 is 16 amino acids. V was clipped by 2 bases and J by 0 bases, with 12 bases between them. The chain employs TRBV6-4 and TRBJ2-3, with D unresolved. Sequencing was performed on PBMCs, taken around atezolizumab (anti-PD-L1) treatment. The origin of this receptor is a man aged 50 or older with urothelial cancer. The DNA of the CDR3 is TGTGCCAGCAGTGACACGCAGGTTTCTAGCACAGATACGCAGTATTTT. Translating it yields CASSDTQVSSTDTQYF.